These T cell receptor beta chains were read from a single sample in a study of blood T cell repertoires in COVID-19. TCRdb's table, derived via immunoSEQ multiplex PCR, lists solely in-frame clones and lacks some. The profile shows around 360,000 clones, approximately 89% of them singletons. Input material: PBMCs or T cells enriched from blood (not recorded which). The source of these receptors is a man in his forties in a cohort exposed to, infected with or recovered from COVID-19 (not recorded which). The CDR3 runs from the conserved cysteine through the conserved F or W. D genes are given only for firm matches. The listing skips clone size in some rows; elsewhere it reads once, few, many or a size class.

clone_size,j_call,v_call,d_call,cdr3_aa,cdr3_nt
-,TRBJ2-1,TRBV6-5,-,CASSYRIRGYNEQFF,TGTGCCAGCAGTTACAGGATCAGGGGCTACAATGAGCAGTTCTTC
-,TRBJ1-2,TRBV15,-,CATSRGNRAASYYGYTF,TGTGCCACCAGCAGAGGGAACCGGGCCGCTAGCTACTATGGCTACACCTTC
-,TRBJ2-3,TRBV5-4,-,CASSPRSDTQYF,TGTGCCAGCAGCCCCAGGTCAGATACGCAGTATTTT
-,TRBJ2-7,TRBV6-5,-,CASSYSTGNSYEQYF,TGTGCCAGCAGTTACTCCACCGGGAACTCCTACGAGCAGTACTTC
-,TRBJ2-1,TRBV15,TRBD2,CATGGPGTSGQTTYNEQFF,TGTGCCACCGGTGGGCCAGGGACTAGCGGGCAAACGACCTACAATGAGCAGTTCTTC
few,TRBJ1-1,TRBV30,TRBD1,CAWIPRDRGTNTEAFF,TGTGCCTGGATTCCGCGGGACAGGGGAACGAACACTGAAGCTTTCTTT
-,TRBJ2-1,TRBV24-1,-,CATTSGQRGNEQFF,TGTGCCACCACAAGCGGACAGCGCGGCAATGAGCAGTTCTTC
-,TRBJ2-7,TRBV11-2,TRBD1,CASSSGQVTYEQYF,TGTGCCAGCAGCTCGGGACAGGTAACCTACGAGCAGTACTTC
-,TRBJ2-6,TRBV24-1,TRBD1,CATSDAGTAFSGANVLTF,TGTGCCACCAGTGATGCCGGGACAGCTTTCTCTGGGGCCAACGTCCTGACTTTC
-,TRBJ1-5,TRBV6-2/TRBV6-3,-,CASSWQGMGQPQHF,TGTGCCAGCAGTTGGCAGGGGATGGGTCAGCCCCAGCATTTT
few,TRBJ1-6,TRBV18,-,CASSFLRGENSPLHF,TGTGCCAGCTCTTTTTTACGGGGAGAGAATTCACCCCTCCACTTT
-,TRBJ1-1,TRBV5-1,TRBD1,CASSWAGTGVEAFF,TGCGCCAGCAGCTGGGCCGGGACAGGGGTTGAAGCTTTCTTT
-,TRBJ2-4,TRBV28,TRBD1,CASKTLGQENIQYF,TGTGCCAGCAAAACCCTCGGACAGGAAAACATTCAGTACTTC
-,TRBJ2-2,TRBV5-1,TRBD1,CASSLAPTGGTGELFF,TGCGCCAGCAGCTTGGCCCCGACAGGGGGCACCGGGGAGCTGTTTTTT
once,TRBJ1-1,TRBV13,-,CASSQNTEAFF,TGTGCCAGCAGCCAGAACACTGAAGCTTTCTTT
-,TRBJ2-3,TRBV19,TRBD1,CASSMRGGGTGLTDTQYF,TGTGCCAGTAGTATGCGAGGCGGCGGGACAGGGCTCACAGATACGCAGTATTTT
once,TRBJ1-6,TRBV27,TRBD1,CASSLRTGYSPLHF,TGTGCCAGCAGTCTAAGGACAGGGTACTCACCCCTCCACTTT
-,TRBJ1-5,TRBV2,-,CASSAFGRNQPQHF,TGTGCCAGCAGTGCGTTTGGCCGCAATCAGCCCCAGCATTTT
-,TRBJ2-7,TRBV6-1,TRBD1,CASSAPPGQRPYEQYF,TGTGCCAGCAGTGCCCCTCCGGGACAGAGACCCTACGAGCAGTACTTC
-,TRBJ1-4,TRBV30,-,CAWKGYNEKLFF,TGTGCCTGGAAGGGGTATAATGAAAAACTGTTTTTT
-,TRBJ2-5,TRBV11-2,TRBD1,CASRSRDRGQETQYF,TGTGCCAGCAGGTCCCGAGACAGGGGTCAAGAGACCCAGTACTTC
-,TRBJ2-7,TRBV27,-,CASSLSGAYEQYF,TGTGCCAGCAGTTTATCCGGAGCCTACGAGCAGTACTTC
-,TRBJ1-3,TRBV5-1,-,CASSPEPLQGSGNTIYF,TGCGCCAGCAGCCCAGAACCCCTACAGGGTTCGGGAAACACCATATATTTT
-,TRBJ1-1,TRBV6-5,TRBD1,CASSYTSGQAHTEAFF,TGTGCCAGCAGTTACACCTCGGGACAGGCTCACACTGAAGCTTTCTTT
once,TRBJ2-1,TRBV19,-,CASRSAILYNEQFF,TGTGCCAGTAGGTCTGCAATACTCTACAATGAGCAGTTCTTC
-,TRBJ1-5,TRBV7-2,-,CASSLQQGGSNQPQHF,TGTGCCAGCAGCTTACAACAGGGTGGAAGCAATCAGCCCCAGCATTTT
-,TRBJ2-5,TRBV7-9,-,CASTQVFQETQYF,TGTGCCAGCACCCAGGTCTTCCAAGAGACCCAGTACTTC
few,TRBJ1-6,TRBV5-1,TRBD1,CASSLVAGGKSPLHF,TGCGCCAGCAGCTTGGTTGCAGGGGGAAAATCACCCCTCCACTTT
-,TRBJ1-5,TRBV6-5,-,CASSYSWRGNQPQHF,TGTGCCAGCAGTTACTCGTGGCGGGGCAATCAGCCCCAGCATTTT
-,TRBJ2-1,TRBV14,TRBD2,CASSLRGNSGLDEQFF,TGTGCCAGCAGCCTCCGAGGGAATAGCGGGTTAGATGAGCAGTTCTTC
-,TRBJ1-1,TRBV18,-,CASSVPQPNTEAFF,TGTGCCAGCTCAGTACCACAGCCAAACACTGAAGCTTTCTTT
-,TRBJ2-6,TRBV20-1,TRBD1,CSASVTGSSGANVLTF,TGCAGTGCTAGTGTGACAGGGAGCTCTGGGGCCAACGTCCTGACTTTC
once,TRBJ2-3,TRBV9,-,CASSGYSGRSTDTQYF,TGTGCCAGCAGCGGGTACAGCGGGCGGAGCACAGATACGCAGTATTTT
-,TRBJ1-4,TRBV5-1,-,CASSWQGATNEKLFF,TGCGCCAGCAGCTGGCAGGGTGCAACTAATGAAAAACTGTTTTTT
-,TRBJ2-7,TRBV7-6,-,CASSLVGGTSYEQYF,TGTGCCAGCAGCTTAGTTGGCGGGACCTCCTACGAGCAGTACTTC
-,TRBJ2-5,TRBV3-1/TRBV3-2,-,CASSHLRDQETQYF,TGTGCCAGCAGTCATCTCAGGGACCAAGAGACCCAGTACTTC
-,TRBJ2-7,TRBV7-3,-,CASSQSGGGGYEQYF,TGTGCCAGCAGCCAAAGTGGCGGGGGCGGCTACGAGCAGTACTTC
-,TRBJ1-1,TRBV27,TRBD1,CASSSTGRTEAFF,TGTGCCAGCAGTTCGACAGGGAGGACTGAAGCTTTCTTT
-,TRBJ1-1,TRBV7-8,TRBD1,CASSEDRGQTEAFF,TGTGCCAGCAGCGAAGACAGGGGGCAAACTGAAGCTTTCTTT
-,TRBJ2-2,TRBV18,TRBD2,CASSQRTRANTGELFF,TGTGCCAGCTCACAAAGGACTAGAGCGAACACCGGGGAGCTGTTTTTT
-,TRBJ2-2,TRBV5-1,TRBD1,CASSWSRDRANTGELFF,TGCGCCAGCAGCTGGAGCCGGGACAGGGCGAACACCGGGGAGCTGTTTTTT
-,TRBJ2-2,TRBV7-8,-,CASSFPTAGTGELFF,TGTGCCAGCAGCTTTCCTACAGCGGGCACCGGGGAGCTGTTTTTT